The 9 T cell receptor beta chains listed next were all sequenced from one sample in a study of graft-versus-host responses after intestinal transplantation. Data came from immunoSEQ multiplex PCR; TCRdb stores just in-frame clones and leaves some out. Among 37,000 or so clones listed, about 90% were seen once. This specimen consisted of PBMCs, obtained almost 320 days after intestinal transplant. These TCRs come from a human patient who received an intestinal transplant, so some T cells may come from the graft donor.

The rearrangement links TRBV4-1 to TRBJ2-2, with 13 bases matching TRBD2. The ends lost 2 bases at V and 8 bases at J; junction bases unmatched: 8. This CDR3 region has 17 residues. Germline V gene lookup returns CDR1 MGHRA and CDR2 YSYEKL. Written as DNA, the CDR3 is TGCGCCAGCAGCCAACGTGGGACTAGCGGGGCGGCGGGGGAGCTGTTTTTT. This translates into CASSQRGTSGAAGELFF.

The V gene is TRBV5-1, the J gene TRBJ2-7; the D is unclear. V was shortened by 1 base and J by 2 bases, with 13 bases between the two germline ends. Per germline, CDR1 SGHRS and CDR2 YFSETQ. CDR3 length equals 15 residues. The CDR3 sequence is CASSLLSVGTYEQYF. The CDR3 nucleotides read TGCGCCAGCAGCTTGTTATCCGTGGGGACCTACGAGCAGTACTTC.

This chain uses TRBV5-5 with TRBJ2-7; 8 bases match TRBD1. Germline values: CDR1 SGHKS, CDR2 YYEKEE (reference sequence). The J segment lost 6 bases and the V segment lost 4 bases, leaving 9 bases of the junction unmatched. The CDR3 is 14 residues long. The CDR3: CASSPGTGGVEQYF. Written as DNA, the CDR3 is TGTGCCAGCAGCCCAGGGACAGGAGGCGTCGAGCAGTACTTC.

V and J are TRBV6-1 and TRBJ2-4; no definite D call. Germline CDR1 and CDR2: MNHNS and SASEGT. This CDR3 comprises 16 residues. V dropped 2 bases and J dropped 0 bases, with 11 bases sitting between them. CDR3 region: CASSERADLAKNIQYF. Here the CDR3 DNA reads TGTGCCAGCAGTGAACGGGCAGACCTAGCCAAAAACATTCAGTACTTC.

The rearrangement uses TRBV15 and TRBJ1-2; 9 nucleotides agree with TRBD1. The CDR3 totals 13 residues. After removal of 5 bases from V and 7 bases from J, the junction contained 5 bases not matched to a gene. From germline, CDR1 is LNHNV and CDR2 YYDKDF (reference sequence). CDR3 sequence: CATSSTGGIGYTF. The CDR3 DNA sequence: TGTGCCACCAGCTCGACAGGGGGTATTGGCTACACCTTC.

This sequence joins TRBV2 and TRBJ1-3; D may be TRBD1 (5 bases). CDR3 length: 15 amino acids. V was pared by 3 bases and J by 0 bases, with 9 bases between. Germline CDR1 reads SNHLY; CDR2 reads FYNNEI. CDR3 region: CASSDQGISGNTIYF. CDR3 DNA: TGTGCCAGCAGTGATCAGGGCATCTCTGGAAACACCATATATTTT.

The rearrangement joins TRBV6-5 to TRBJ1-1; TRBD1 is a possible D gene (6 bases). The CDR3 runs 12 residues. Trimming stripped 4 bases from V and 6 bases from J, with 9 bases between. Germline CDR1 and CDR2: MNHEY and SVGAGI. The CDR3 loop reads CASSLQGSEAFF. CDR3 nucleotides: TGTGCCAGCAGTTTACAGGGTTCTGAAGCTTTCTTT.

A few counts support this clone. V gene TRBV6-1 combines with J gene TRBJ2-2; 8 bases are a match to TRBD1. The J segment lost 5 bases and the V segment lost 8 bases, leaving 7 bases of the junction unmatched. Germline loops: CDR1 MNHNS, CDR2 SASEGT. This CDR3 has 14 amino acids. CDR3 in DNA: TGTGCCAGCCGGGGACAGGAAGTGACCGGGGAGCTGTTTTTT. Its translation is CASRGQEVTGELFF.

The V call is TRBV13, the J call TRBJ2-7, with D possibly matching TRBD2 (6 bases). Germline CDR1 and CDR2: PRHDT and FYEKMQ (reference sequence). Trimming took 0 bases from V and 4 from J, leaving 10 bases between them. This CDR3 has 14 amino acids. CDR3 coding DNA: TGTGCCAGCAGCTTAGGCTCGGGGAGGTACGAGCAGTACTTC. Its protein is CASSLGSGRYEQYF.